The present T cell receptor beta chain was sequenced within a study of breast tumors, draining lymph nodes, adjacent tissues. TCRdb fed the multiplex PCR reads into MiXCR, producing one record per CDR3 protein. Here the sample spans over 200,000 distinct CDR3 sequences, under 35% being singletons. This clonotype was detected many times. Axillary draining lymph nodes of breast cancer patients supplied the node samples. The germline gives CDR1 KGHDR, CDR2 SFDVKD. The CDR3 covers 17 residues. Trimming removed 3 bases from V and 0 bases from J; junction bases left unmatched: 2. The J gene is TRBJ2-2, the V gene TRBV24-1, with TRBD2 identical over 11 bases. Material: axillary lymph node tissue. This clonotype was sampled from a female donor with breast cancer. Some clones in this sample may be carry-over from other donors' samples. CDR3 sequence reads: CATSDPGLAANTGELFF. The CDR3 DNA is TGTGCCACCAGTGATCCGGGACTAGCGGCGAACACCGGGGAGCTGTTTTTT.